This T cell receptor beta chain was obtained from a study of OX40 agonist ivuxolimab in advanced cancers. Here immunoSEQ multiplex PCR was the method, and the copy in TCRdb shows in-frame clones only, minus some. The data contain 75,000 to 100,000 clones, more than 80% of them seen just once; the ten biggest clones take up roughly 2.7%. V was clipped by 0 bases and J by 5 bases; unmatched bases: 4. Germline V lookup: CDR1 SGHDT, CDR2 YYEEEE. This CDR3 is 16 amino acids long. The source is an adult with an advanced solid tumor such as melanoma, head and neck, liver or kidney cancer. The specimen was CD4+ or CD8+ T cells sorted from blood, collected in a trial of the OX40 agonist ivuxolimab. This chain connects TRBV5-6 to TRBJ2-2; 10 bases map to TRBD1. This CDR3 is CASSLVGQGRTGELFF. The CDR3 DNA reads TGTGCCAGCAGCTTGGTGGGACAGGGGCGAACCGGGGAGCTGTTTTTT. Supplemented by reference TRBV5-6 and TRBJ2-2, the full variable domain reads DAGVTQSPTHLIKTRGQQVTLRCSPKSGHDTVSWYQQALGQGPQFIFQYYEEEERQRGNFPDRFSGHQFPNYSSELNVNALLLGDSALYLCASSLVGQGRTGELFFGEGSRLTVL.